This passage covers 5 T cell receptor beta chains from one sample sequenced in a study of blood T cells in healthy people across ages. PCR was performed a second time for roughly 7 to 12 cycles using a sample-barcoded 5' primer and a J-beta primer mix. TCRdb re-analysed the 5' RACE reads in MiXCR, keeping a single row per CDR3 protein. The sample comprises some 1.5 million distinct CDR3 sequences, 28% of which are singletons, and 7.7% rests with the top ten. The sample was blood. The receptors shown here come from a young woman in good health.

The table lists this clonotype with many counts. With a much larger clone just one base away, this may be a read error. This chain joins TRBV20-1 and TRBJ2-1; TRBD1 might be the D (7 bases). The CDR3 totals 14 residues. CDR1 DFQATT and CDR2 SNEGSKA come from the germline V gene (reference sequence). The CDR3 spells CSARGGGAYNEQFF. The CDR3 DNA is TGCAGCGCCCGTGGAGGGGGCGCATACAATGAGCAGTTCTTC.

Of note for this clonotype: This may be a read error, as it is one base from a much larger clone. V usage is TRBV2 and J usage is TRBJ2-5; D remains unclear. With 11 bases removed from V and 11 bases from J, the gap between germline ends came to 24 bases. CDR3 length: 13 residues. Germline V gives CDR1 SNHLY, CDR2 FYNNEI. The CDR3 protein is CASGYTKANEQYF. CDR3 DNA: TGTGCCTCGGGCTATACGAAGGCAAATGAGCAGTACTTC.

Regarding this clonotype: This clone may be a read error of a much larger clone one base away. The chain is built from TRBV7-2 and TRBJ2-4; maybe TRBD1 (6 bases). The end of the DNA aligns better with TRBJ2-7, so the J call may be wrong. The germline V gene encodes CDR1 SGHTA and CDR2 FQGNSA. The CDR3 sequence is 17 residues long. The CDR3 bases are TGTGCCAGCAGCTTAACATCCTGGACAGAATTCTCCCACGAGCAGTACTTC. Amino acid sequence: CASSLTSWTEFSHEQYF.

This clonotype was seen only a few times. This chain uses TRBV7-9 with TRBJ2-5; weak D call: TRBD2 (5 bases). The CDR3 is 15 amino acids. V was cut by 5 bases and J by 5 bases, with 18 bases left in between. CDR1 SEHNR and CDR2 FQNEAQ come from the germline V gene (reference sequence). DNA for the CDR3: TGTGCCAGCAGCCCCGGGATAGGTGCGAGGGAGACCCAGTACTTC. It translates to CASSPGIGARETQYF. The full variable domain, with the rest looked up from reference TRBV7-9 and TRBJ2-5, is DTGVSQNPRHKITKRGQNVTFRCDPISEHNRLYWYRQTLGQGPEFLTYFQNEAQLEKSRLLSDRFSAERPKGSFSTLEIQRTEQGDSAMYLCASSPGIGARETQYFGPGTRLLVL.

The chain employs TRBV20-1 and TRBJ1-1; possibly TRBD1 for D (6 bases). Trimming took 0 bases from V and 7 from J, leaving 6 bases between them. The CDR3 extends over 11 amino acids. Germline assignment: CDR1 DFQATT and CDR2 SNEGSKA (reference sequence). The CDR3: CSAREQGEAFF. The CDR3 bases are TGCAGTGCTAGAGAACAGGGTGAAGCTTTCTTT.